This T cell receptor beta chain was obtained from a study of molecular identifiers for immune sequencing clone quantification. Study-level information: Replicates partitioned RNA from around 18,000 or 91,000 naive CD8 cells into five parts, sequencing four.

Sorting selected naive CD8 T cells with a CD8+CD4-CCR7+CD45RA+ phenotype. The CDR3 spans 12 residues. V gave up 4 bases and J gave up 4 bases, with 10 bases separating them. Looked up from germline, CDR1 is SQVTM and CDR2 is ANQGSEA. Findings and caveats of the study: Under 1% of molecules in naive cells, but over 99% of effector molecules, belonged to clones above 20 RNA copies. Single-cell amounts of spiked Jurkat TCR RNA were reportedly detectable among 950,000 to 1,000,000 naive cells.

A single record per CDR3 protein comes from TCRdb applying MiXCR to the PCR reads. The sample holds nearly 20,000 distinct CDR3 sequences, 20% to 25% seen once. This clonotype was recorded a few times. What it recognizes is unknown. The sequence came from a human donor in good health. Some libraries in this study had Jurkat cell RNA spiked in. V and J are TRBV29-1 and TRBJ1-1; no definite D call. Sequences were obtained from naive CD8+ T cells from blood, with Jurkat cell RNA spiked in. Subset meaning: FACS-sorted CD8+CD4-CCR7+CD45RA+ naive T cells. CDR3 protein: CSVVLPPTEAFF. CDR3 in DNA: TGCAGCGTTGTTTTACCCCCCACTGAAGCTTTCTTT.